A selection of T cell receptor beta chains follows, all from one sample in a study of T-cell reconstitution after alpha-beta-depleted transplantation in children. MiXCR was run by TCRdb on the PCR reads, yielding one entry per CDR3 protein. The table includes around 100,000 distinct CDR3 sequences, around a tenth detected once. Here the sequenced sample was PBMCs, taken before TCRalphabeta/CD19-depleted stem cell transplant. These receptor sequences come from a boy younger than 10 with acute lymphoblastic leukemia, due to receive a stem cell transplant. Both conserved end residues are part of each CDR3. The order of the fields is J gene, V gene, D gene, clone size, CDR3 protein, CDR3 DNA. The D gene is left open where the match is weak. Size values are once, few and many counts, or a class for expanded clones, and some rows have none.

>TRBJ2-1|TRBV20-1|.|few
CSAQPEGSYNEQFF
TGCAGTGCCCAACCGGAGGGGTCCTACAATGAGCAGTTCTTC
>TRBJ2-2|TRBV28|TRBD2|.
CASSRAGLAGIANTGELFF
TGTGCCAGCTCTCGTGCGGGACTAGCGGGAATCGCGAACACCGGGGAGCTGTTTTTT
>TRBJ1-2|TRBV28|TRBD1|.
CASSFPGTGVRGYTF
TGTGCCAGCAGTTTCCCCGGGACAGGGGTAAGAGGCTACACCTTC
>TRBJ1-2|TRBV3-1|.|.
CASSPNTHNNYGYTF
TGTGCCAGCAGCCCTAATACACACAACAACTATGGCTACACCTTC
>TRBJ2-1|TRBV14|.|.
CASSQEAGRLYNEQFF
TGTGCCAGCAGCCAAGAGGCGGGACGGCTTTACAATGAGCAGTTCTTC
>TRBJ2-3|TRBV5-1|.|.
CASSLDRDITDTQYF
TGCGCCAGCAGCTTAGACCGGGACATCACAGATACGCAGTATTTT
>TRBJ1-1|TRBV5-1|.|.
CASSFWKSNTEAFF
TGCGCCAGCAGCTTCTGGAAGTCGAACACTGAAGCTTTCTTT
>TRBJ2-1|TRBV20-1|TRBD2|.
CSARGGLAGGYNEQFF
TGCAGTGCTAGAGGGGGACTAGCGGGAGGTTACAATGAGCAGTTCTTC
>TRBJ2-2|TRBV6-5|TRBD2|few
CASSYSLAENTGELFF
TGTGCCAGCAGTTACTCGCTAGCGGAAAACACCGGGGAGCTGTTTTTT
>TRBJ2-3|TRBV7-2|.|.
CASSHDSTDTQYF
TGTGCCAGCAGCCACGACAGCACAGATACGCAGTATTTT
>TRBJ1-1|TRBV3-1|.|many
CASSYGQHTEAFF
TGTGCCAGCAGCTACGGACAGCACACTGAAGCTTTCTTT
>TRBJ1-4|TRBV29-1|.|.
CSVLSLGVNEKLFF
TGCAGCGTCTTGAGTCTTGGGGTTAATGAAAAACTGTTTTTT
>TRBJ2-7|TRBV20-1|TRBD2|.
CSARELAGTYEQYF
TGCAGTGCTAGAGAGCTAGCGGGAACCTACGAGCAGTACTTC
>TRBJ2-1|TRBV21-1|.|.
CARDPNHSYNEQFF
TGTGCCAGGGACCCGAACCACTCCTACAATGAGCAGTTCTTC
>TRBJ2-5|TRBV20-1|.|few
CSARDLRDARQETQYF
TGCAGTGCTAGAGATCTGAGGGATGCGCGACAAGAGACCCAGTACTTC
>TRBJ1-2|TRBV6-5|.|.
CASSYGVGPGEYGYTF
TGTGCCAGCAGTTACGGGGTGGGCCCCGGAGAATATGGCTACACCTTC
>TRBJ2-1|TRBV14|TRBD1|many
CASSPGTGWDEQFF
TGTGCCAGCAGCCCGGGGACAGGGTGGGATGAGCAGTTCTTC
>TRBJ2-1|TRBV13|.|few
CASSSQGGALLDEQFF
TGTGCCAGCAGCTCCCAAGGCGGTGCACTCTTGGATGAGCAGTTCTTC
>TRBJ2-7|TRBV6-1|TRBD2|.
CASSNPSGSINEQYF
TGTGCCAGCAGTAATCCTAGCGGGAGTATTAACGAGCAGTACTTC
>TRBJ2-5|TRBV7-2|TRBD1|many
CASSPDRGAETQYF
TGTGCCAGCAGCCCGGACAGGGGCGCTGAGACCCAGTACTTC